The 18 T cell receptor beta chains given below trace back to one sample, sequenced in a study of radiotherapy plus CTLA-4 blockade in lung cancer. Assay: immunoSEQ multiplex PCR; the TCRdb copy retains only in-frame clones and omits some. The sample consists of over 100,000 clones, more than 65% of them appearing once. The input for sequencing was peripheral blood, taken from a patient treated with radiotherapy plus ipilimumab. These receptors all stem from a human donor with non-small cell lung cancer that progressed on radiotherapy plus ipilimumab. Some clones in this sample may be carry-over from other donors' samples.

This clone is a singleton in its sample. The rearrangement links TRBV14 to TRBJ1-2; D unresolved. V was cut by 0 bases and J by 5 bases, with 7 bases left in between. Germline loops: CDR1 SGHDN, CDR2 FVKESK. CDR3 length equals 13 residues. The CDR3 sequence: CASSQDRLYGYTF. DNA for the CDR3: TGTGCCAGCAGCCAAGATCGTCTTTATGGCTACACCTTC.

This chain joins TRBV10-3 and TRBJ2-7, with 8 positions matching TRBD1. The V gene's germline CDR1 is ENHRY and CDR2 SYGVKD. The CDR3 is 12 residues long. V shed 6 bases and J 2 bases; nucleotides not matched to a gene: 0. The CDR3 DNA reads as TGTGCCATCAGGGACAGGGCCTACGAGCAGTACTTC. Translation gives CAIRDRAYEQYF.

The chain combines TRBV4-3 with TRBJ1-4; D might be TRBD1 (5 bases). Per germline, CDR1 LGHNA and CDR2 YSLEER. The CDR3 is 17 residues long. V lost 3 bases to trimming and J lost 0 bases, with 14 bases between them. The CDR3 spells CASSQDTGFATNEKLFF. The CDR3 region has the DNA TGCGCCAGCAGCCAGGATACAGGTTTTGCAACTAATGAAAAACTGTTTTTT.

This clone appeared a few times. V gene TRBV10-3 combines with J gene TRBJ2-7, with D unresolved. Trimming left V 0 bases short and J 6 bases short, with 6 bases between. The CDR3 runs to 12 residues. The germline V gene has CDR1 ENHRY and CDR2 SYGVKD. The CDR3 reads CAISESSVEQYF. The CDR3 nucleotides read TGTGCCATCAGTGAGTCCTCCGTCGAGCAGTACTTC.

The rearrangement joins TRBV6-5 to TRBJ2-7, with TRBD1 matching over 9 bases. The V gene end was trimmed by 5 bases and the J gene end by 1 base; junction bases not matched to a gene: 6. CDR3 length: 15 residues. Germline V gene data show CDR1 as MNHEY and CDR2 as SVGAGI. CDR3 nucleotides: TGTGCCAGCAGTCCCGGGACAGGGCGATCCTACGAGCAGTACTTC. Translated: CASSPGTGRSYEQYF.

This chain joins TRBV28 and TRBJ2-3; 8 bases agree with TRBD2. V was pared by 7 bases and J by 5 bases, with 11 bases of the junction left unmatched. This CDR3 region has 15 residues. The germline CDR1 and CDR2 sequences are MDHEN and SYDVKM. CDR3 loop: CASTLISGVIDTQYF. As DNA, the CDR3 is TGTGCCAGCACACTGATTAGCGGGGTTATAGATACGCAGTATTTT.

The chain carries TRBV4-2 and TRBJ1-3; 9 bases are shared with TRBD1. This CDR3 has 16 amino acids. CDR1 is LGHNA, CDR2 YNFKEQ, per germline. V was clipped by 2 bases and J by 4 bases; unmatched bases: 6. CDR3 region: CASSQTRDRAGNTIYF. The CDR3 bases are TGTGCCAGCAGCCAAACGAGGGACAGGGCCGGAAACACCATATATTTT.

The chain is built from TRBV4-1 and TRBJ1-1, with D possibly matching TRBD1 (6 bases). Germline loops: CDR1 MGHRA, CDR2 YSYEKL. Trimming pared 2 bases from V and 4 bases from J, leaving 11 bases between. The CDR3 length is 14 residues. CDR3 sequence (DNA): TGCGCCAGCAGCCAACTTAACAGGGTCACTGAAGCTTTCTTT. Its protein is CASSQLNRVTEAFF.

The CDR3 spells CASSLEAEYYEQYF. DNA for the CDR3: TGCGCCAGCAGCTTGGAGGCGGAATACTACGAGCAGTACTTC. V gene TRBV5-1 combines with J gene TRBJ2-7; no clear D. Germline V gene data show CDR1 as SGHRS and CDR2 as YFSETQ. This CDR3 has 14 residues. V shed 0 bases and J shed 3 bases, with 10 bases lying between them. Full variable domain (remainder filled in from reference TRBV5-1 and TRBJ2-7): KAGVTQTPRYLIKTRGQQVTLSCSPISGHRSVSWYQQTPGQGLQFLFEYFSETQRNKGNFPGRFSGRQFSNSRSEMNVSTLELGDSALYLCASSLEAEYYEQYFGPGTRLTVT.

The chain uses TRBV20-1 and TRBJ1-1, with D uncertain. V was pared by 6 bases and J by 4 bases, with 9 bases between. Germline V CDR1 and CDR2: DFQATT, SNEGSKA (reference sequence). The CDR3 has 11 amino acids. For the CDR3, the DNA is TGCAGTGCCCACCCCGGCACTGAAGCTTTCTTT. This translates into CSAHPGTEAFF.

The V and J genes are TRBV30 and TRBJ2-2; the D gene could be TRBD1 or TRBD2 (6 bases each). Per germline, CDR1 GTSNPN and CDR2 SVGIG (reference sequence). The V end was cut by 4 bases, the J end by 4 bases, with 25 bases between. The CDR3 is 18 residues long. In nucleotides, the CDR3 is TGTGCCTGGATCCCTTCCCCGTTAGGGGGGAGCGGCACCGGGGAGCTGTTTTTT. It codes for CAWIPSPLGGSGTGELFF.

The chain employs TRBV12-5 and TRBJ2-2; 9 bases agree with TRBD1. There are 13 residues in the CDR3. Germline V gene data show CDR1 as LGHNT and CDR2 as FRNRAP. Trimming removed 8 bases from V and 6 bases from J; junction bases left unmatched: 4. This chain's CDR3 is CASLDRGAGELFF. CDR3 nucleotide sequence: TGTGCTAGTTTGGACAGGGGTGCCGGGGAGCTGTTTTTT.

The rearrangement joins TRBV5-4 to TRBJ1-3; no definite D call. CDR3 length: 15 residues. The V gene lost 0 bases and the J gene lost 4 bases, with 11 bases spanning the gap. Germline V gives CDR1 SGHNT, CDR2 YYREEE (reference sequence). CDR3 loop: CASSLDSLSGNTIYF. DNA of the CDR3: TGTGCCAGCAGCTTGGACAGTCTTTCCGGAAACACCATATATTTT.

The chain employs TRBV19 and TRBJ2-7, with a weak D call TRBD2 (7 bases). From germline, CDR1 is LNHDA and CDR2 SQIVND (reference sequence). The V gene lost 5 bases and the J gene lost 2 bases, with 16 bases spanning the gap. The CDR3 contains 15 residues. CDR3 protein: CASSEQGGWAYEQYF. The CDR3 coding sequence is TGTGCCAGTAGTGAACAGGGAGGGTGGGCCTACGAGCAGTACTTC. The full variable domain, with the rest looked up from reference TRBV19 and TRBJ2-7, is DGGITQSPKYLFRKEGQNVTLSCEQNLNHDAMYWYRQDPGQGLRLIYYSQIVNDFQKGDIAEGYSVSREKKESFPLTVTSAQKNPTAFYLCASSEQGGWAYEQYFGPGTRLTVT.

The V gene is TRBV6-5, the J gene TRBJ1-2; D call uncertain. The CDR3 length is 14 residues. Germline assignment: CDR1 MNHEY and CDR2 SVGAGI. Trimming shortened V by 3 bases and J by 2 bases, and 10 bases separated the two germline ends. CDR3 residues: CASSYNRQNYGYTF. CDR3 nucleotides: TGTGCCAGCAGTTATAATCGGCAGAACTATGGCTACACCTTC.

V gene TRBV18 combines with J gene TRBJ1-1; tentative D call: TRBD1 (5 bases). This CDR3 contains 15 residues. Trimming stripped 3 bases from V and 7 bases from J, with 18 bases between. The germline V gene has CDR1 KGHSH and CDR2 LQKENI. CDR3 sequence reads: CASSPRQGPGLEAFF. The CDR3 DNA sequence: TGTGCCAGCTCACCTCGTCAAGGGCCGGGACTTGAAGCTTTCTTT.

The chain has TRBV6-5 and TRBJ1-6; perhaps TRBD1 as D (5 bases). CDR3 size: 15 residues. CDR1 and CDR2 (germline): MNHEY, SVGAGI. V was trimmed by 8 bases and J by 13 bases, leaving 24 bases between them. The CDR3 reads CASCPRDSYSRPLHF. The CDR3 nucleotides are TGTGCCAGCTGTCCCCGGGACTCGTATTCCCGGCCCCTCCACTTT.

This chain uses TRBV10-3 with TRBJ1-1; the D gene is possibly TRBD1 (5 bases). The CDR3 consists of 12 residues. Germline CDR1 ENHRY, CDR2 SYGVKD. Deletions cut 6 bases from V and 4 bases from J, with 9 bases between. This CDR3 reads CAIRGQSTEAFF. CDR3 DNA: TGTGCCATCAGGGGGCAGTCCACTGAAGCTTTCTTT.